This is a list of T cell receptor beta chains from one sample in a study of identifying expanded T cells in peripheral blood. Generated by immunoSEQ multiplex PCR, the TCRdb table keeps only in-frame clones and is missing some. The table lists tens of thousands of clones, 70% to 90% of them singletons. Sequencing was performed on blood. Receptors were obtained from a person aged 18-69 years in good health. Each CDR3 is given with its conserved first and last residue. The order of the fields is clone size, D gene, V gene, J gene, CDR3 protein, CDR3 DNA. D genes are given only for firm matches. Size values are once, few and many counts, or a class for expanded clones, and some rows have none.

>once|.|TRBV2|TRBJ2-1
CASSGGLFIYNEQFF
TGTGCCAGCAGTGGCGGTCTTTTTATCTACAATGAGCAGTTCTTC
>.|.|TRBV11-2|TRBJ2-5
CASSLQGETQYF
TGTGCCAGCAGCTTACAGGGGGAGACCCAGTACTTC
>few|.|TRBV30|TRBJ2-1
CAWRVSGRSYNEQFF
TGTGCCTGGAGAGTCTCGGGAAGATCCTACAATGAGCAGTTCTTC
>.|TRBD2|TRBV25-1|TRBJ2-1
CASSEQAGGPRDRNEQFF
TGTGCCAGCAGTGAACAAGCGGGAGGACCCAGGGATCGCAATGAGCAGTTCTTC
>.|.|TRBV6-5|TRBJ1-5
CASSNDRSEQPQHF
TGTGCCAGCAGTAACGACAGATCGGAGCAGCCCCAGCATTTT
>.|TRBD1|TRBV5-1|TRBJ2-5
CASSLGDSQETQYF
TGCGCCAGCAGCTTGGGGGACAGCCAAGAGACCCAGTACTTC
>.|TRBD1|TRBV25-1|TRBJ2-5
CASTPSQGRGRETQYF
TGTGCCAGCACCCCGTCCCAGGGCAGGGGGAGAGAGACCCAGTACTTC
>.|.|TRBV6-5|TRBJ1-1
CASRFTAQNTEAFF
TGTGCCAGCAGATTTACGGCGCAGAACACTGAAGCTTTCTTT
>.|TRBD2|TRBV29-1|TRBJ2-7
CSVLAGFSYEQYF
TGCAGCGTTCTAGCGGGATTCTCCTACGAGCAGTACTTC
>.|.|TRBV5-1|TRBJ1-4
CASSWDPGQPNEKLFF
TGCGCCAGCAGCTGGGATCCGGGACAACCTAATGAAAAACTGTTTTTT